A single sample gave rise to the 10 T cell receptor beta chains below, sequenced in a study of tumor and adjacent non-tumor tissue in lung cancer. The library came from three nested PCR rounds adapted from ARM-PCR protocols. TCRdb fed the multiplex PCR reads into MiXCR, producing one record per CDR3 protein. Found here are approximately 79,000 distinct CDR3 sequences, 76% of them singletons; the top ten hold almost 40%. No cell sorting was done before RNA was extracted from the tissue. The normal lung tissue was taken more than 3 cm from the tumor edge. Sequences were obtained from distant non-tumor lung tissue. Receptor source: an older man with non-small cell lung cancer.

A remark on this clonotype: A much larger clone lies a single base off, so this may be a read error. The V and J genes are TRBV18 and TRBJ1-2; D is possibly TRBD1 (5 bases). Germline CDR1 reads KGHSH; CDR2 reads LQKENI. The CDR3 has 14 residues. The CDR3 bases are TGTGCCGGCTCACCACCAACCGGGACGCTTGGCTACACCTTC. It translates to CAGSPPTGTLGYTF.

In regard to this clonotype: One end of the junction does not line up with germline, which may come from a read error. The rearrangement uses TRBV11-3 and TRBJ2-5, with D perhaps matching TRBD2 (7 bases). The CDR3 covers 14 residues. CDR1 and CDR2 from the germline V gene are SGHNT and YENEEA. CDR3 sequence reads: CASLSGWGRETRYF. In nucleotides, the CDR3 is TGTGCCAGCCTTTCCGGCTGGGGGCGGGAGACCCGGTACTTC.

About this clonotype: An end of the junction differs from the germline gene, which may be a read error. The CDR3 bases are TGTGCTAGCAGCTTAGATTGGGGGGCGCCCTACGAGCAGTACTTC. Its protein product is CASSLDWGAPYEQYF. The chain links TRBV11-2 to TRBJ2-7, with D possibly being TRBD1 or TRBD2 (6 bases each). This CDR3 has 15 residues. Per the germline V gene, CDR1 is SGHAT and CDR2 is FQNNGV.

This clonotype was detected once. This rearrangement joins TRBV6-5 to TRBJ2-2, with 11 nucleotides matching TRBD1. With V trimmed by 1 base and J by 7 bases, 14 bases remained unmatched. CDR1 and CDR2 (germline): MNHEY, SVGAGI. The CDR3 loop spans 19 amino acids. The CDR3 loop is CASSYYPQGTGGSGGELFF. DNA for the CDR3: TGTGCCAGCAGTTACTACCCCCAAGGGACAGGGGGTAGTGGCGGGGAGCTGTTTTTT.

Remarks on this clonotype: One end of the junction varies from germline; a read error may be responsible. The CDR3, as DNA: TGCGCCAGTAGCCATGAATCTAGCACAGATACGCAGTATTTT. Translation gives CASSHESSTDTQYF. The chain carries TRBV4-1 and TRBJ2-3; D unresolved. This CDR3 region has 14 residues. Germline V gene lookup returns CDR1 MGHRA and CDR2 YSYEKL.

Of note for this clonotype: The junction departs from germline at one end; a sequencing error may be responsible. V usage is TRBV14 and J usage is TRBJ2-7, with a tentative D call TRBD2 (6 bases). CDR3 size: 16 residues. Looked up from germline, CDR1 is SGHDN and CDR2 is FVKESK. The CDR3 bases are TGTGCCAGCAGCCAACGTGCCGGGAGAATCTCCTACGAACAGTGCTTC. Translated, it gives CASSQRAGRISYEQCF.

The CDR3 loop is CASSANGGGDYEQYF. CDR3 coding DNA: TGTGCCAGTAGCGCAAACGGGGGAGGGGACTACGAGCAGTACTTC. The chain recombines TRBV19 with TRBJ2-7; 7 bases fit TRBD2. The V segment lost 6 bases and the J segment 3 bases; nucleotides outside the gene matches: 11. Per the germline V gene, CDR1 is LNHDA and CDR2 is SQIVND (reference sequence). The CDR3 has 15 amino acids. Full variable domain (outside the CDR3, taken from reference TRBV19 and TRBJ2-7): DGGITQSPKYLFRKEGQNVTLSCEQNLNHDAMYWYRQDPGQGLRLIYYSQIVNDFQKGDIAEGYSVSREKKESFPLTVTSAQKNPTAFYLCASSANGGGDYEQYFGPGTRLTVT.

Details on this clonotype: The germline gene is not matched at one end of the junction; a read error may be the cause. The genes are TRBV6-5 and TRBJ1-6, with no clear D. CDR3 length equals 15 residues. The V gene's germline CDR1 is MNHEY and CDR2 SVGAGI. This CDR3 reads CTSSYTDGKNSPLHF. The CDR3 DNA reads as TGTACCAGCAGTTATACCGATGGTAAAAATTCACCCCTCCACTTT.

In the case of this clonotype: A read error may explain this, as a much larger clone is one base away. The CDR3 sequence is CSVRVSDTQYF. CDR3 bases: TGCAGTGTAAGGGTTTCAGATACGCAGTATTTT. The rearrangement links TRBV20-1 to TRBJ2-3; D is undetermined. The CDR3 runs 11 residues. V was pared by 7 bases and J by 4 bases, with 9 bases between. The germline V gene encodes CDR1 DFQATT and CDR2 SNEGSKA (reference sequence).

The rearrangement links TRBV29-1 to TRBJ2-2, with D maybe TRBD2 (5 bases). This CDR3 comprises 15 residues. V lost 2 bases and J 7 bases, leaving 17 bases between the germline ends. In germline, CDR1 is SQVTM, CDR2 ANQGSEA. CDR3 sequence reads: CSVELSRRRNGELFF. CDR3 DNA: TGCAGCGTTGAACTTAGCAGGAGGCGGAACGGGGAGCTGTTTTTT.